This T cell receptor beta chain was found in a study of tumor-infiltrating lymphocytes in primary liver carcinoma. Whole-study results and caveats: Overlap between tumor regions exceeded overlap of tumor with adjacent tissue or blood.

The investigators made TCR beta cDNA from approximately 0.5 ug total RNA, using a constant-region primer. Slightly modified ARM-PCR served as the procedure for the TCR beta libraries. These libraries came from three rounds of nested multiplex PCR. Investigators reported that the first two PCR rounds, at 9 to 11 cycles each, used TRBV1-TRBV30 forward primers with a C-beta reverse primer. One entry per CDR3 protein results from TCRdb running MiXCR on the multiplex PCR reads. The sample yields about 74,000 distinct CDR3 sequences, roughly two thirds seen once. Germline CDR1 is SGHAT and CDR2 is FQDESV (reference sequence). The length of the CDR3 is 16 residues. As concerns this clonotype: Its specificity is not known. One junction end does not reproduce the germline sequence, and a read error may be involved.

Unsorted bulk tissue of about 19-33 mg yielded co-extracted RNA and DNA. The sequence came from a man in his forties with primary liver carcinoma and hepatitis B virus infection. The sample comprised liver tumor tissue from sampling region 4. Subset of the sample: tumor region T4, right-lateral pole. The genes are TRBV11-1 and TRBJ2-3, with 11 bases lining up with TRBD2. The DNA for the CDR3 is TGTGCCTGCAGCAAGGGACTAGCGGTTAGCACAAATATGCAGTATTTT. It codes for CACSKGLAVSTNMQYF.